The TCR beta chain described here comes from a study of shared clonotypes between healthy human individuals. Profiling relied on immunoSEQ multiplex PCR, and the TCRdb table lists in-frame clones only, not all of them. The sample comprises approximately 720,000 clones, around 92% of which are singletons, and 24% rests with the top ten. Trimming shortened V by 5 bases and J by 2 bases, and 13 bases separated the two germline ends. Germline CDR1 and CDR2: MNHEY and SMNVEV (reference sequence). The CDR3 spans 14 residues. The naive CD8 population came from CD45RO-negative cells selected for CCR7, without terminally differentiated effector memory CD45RA+ cells.

Specimen: naive CD8+ T cells sorted from blood. The clonotype was recovered from a man younger than 40 in good health. The chain has TRBV27 and TRBJ2-7, with D possibly TRBD1 on 6 matching bases. The CDR3 reads CASSVFTGPYEQYF. CDR3 DNA: TGTGCCAGCAGTGTCTTTACAGGGCCCTACGAGCAGTACTTC.